A single sample is the source of the 32 T cell receptor beta chains below, sequenced in a study of blood T cell repertoires in COVID-19. Some clones are missing from TCRdb's copy, which holds only in-frame ones; the method was immunoSEQ multiplex PCR. The profile shows over 250,000 clones, 90% of them singletons. The sample consisted of PBMCs or T cells enriched from blood (not recorded which). These receptors were taken from a man aged 55 to 70 who had recovered from COVID-19.

The chain recombines TRBV5-6 with TRBJ1-6; 10 bases are a match to TRBD1. Trimming took 5 bases from V and 9 from J; bases not matched to a gene: 8. The germline gives CDR1 SGHDT, CDR2 YYEEEE. The CDR3 is made up of 15 amino acids. The CDR3 coding sequence is TGTGCCAGCAGTATGACAGGGGGCCTTGGTTCACCCCTCCACTTT. This encodes CASSMTGGLGSPLHF.

This chain joins TRBV7-6 and TRBJ2-7; D is possibly TRBD1 (5 bases). CDR3 length: 15 residues. Germline V gene lookup returns CDR1 SGHVS and CDR2 FNYEAQ. V lost 0 bases and J lost 3, with 12 bases in between. The DNA for the CDR3 is TGTGCCAGCAGCTTAGCGGACCAGGGTCTCTACGAGCAGTACTTC. This codes for CASSLADQGLYEQYF.

V is TRBV27 and J is TRBJ1-6, with 7 bases aligning to TRBD1. Unmatched junction bases numbered 8, after V lost 10 bases and J lost 5 bases. Germline CDR1 reads MNHEY; CDR2 reads SMNVEV (reference sequence). The CDR3 has 14 residues. This CDR3 reads CATARQGNNSPLHF. The CDR3 DNA is TGTGCCACCGCTAGACAGGGAAATAATTCACCCCTCCACTTT.

The chain links TRBV15 to TRBJ2-7, with 8 bases fitting TRBD1. From germline, CDR1 is LNHNV and CDR2 YYDKDF (reference sequence). J gave up 3 bases and V 2 bases, and 6 bases lay outside the gene matches. The CDR3 is 15 amino acids. CDR3 protein: CATSRYYDRGYEQYF. In DNA, the CDR3 is TGTGCCACCAGCAGATATTATGACAGGGGCTACGAGCAGTACTTC.

The chain employs TRBV2 and TRBJ2-3; D perhaps matches TRBD1 (6 bases). Germline V gives CDR1 SNHLY, CDR2 FYNNEI. The CDR3 covers 13 residues. Trimming stripped 4 bases from V and 4 bases from J, with 9 bases between. The CDR3 coding sequence is TGTGCCAGCAGTGGGGGGCCGCCAGATACGCAGTATTTT. As protein: CASSGGPPDTQYF. The entire variable domain, with the rest obtained from reference TRBV2 and TRBJ2-3, is as follows: EPEVTQTPSHQVTQMGQEVILRCVPISNHLYFYWYRQILGQKVEFLVSFYNNEISEKSEIFDDQFSVERPDGSNFTLKIRSTKLEDSAMYFCASSGGPPDTQYFGPGTRLTVL.

The chain has TRBV5-1 and TRBJ2-2; D unclear. Germline CDR1 SGHRS, CDR2 YFSETQ. V dropped 3 bases and J dropped 0 bases, with 18 bases sitting between them. The CDR3 runs 18 residues. The DNA for the CDR3 is TGCGCCAGCAGCTCAGACTCCTCCCACCCCGCGAACACCGGGGAGCTGTTTTTT. As protein: CASSSDSSHPANTGELFF.

This clone was picked up one time. V gene TRBV3-1 (or the pseudogene TRBV3-2) combines with J gene TRBJ1-6, with 7 bases that match TRBD1. The CDR3 runs 15 residues. Germline CDR1 reads LGHDT; CDR2 reads YNNKEL (reference sequence). V trimming: 4 bases; J trimming: 6 bases; junction bases outside the gene matches: 6. The CDR3 loop is CASSRRDSGNSPLHF. The CDR3, as DNA: TGTGCCAGCAGCCGCCGGGACAGCGGTAATTCACCCCTCCACTTT.

This chain uses TRBV10-3 with TRBJ1-1, with D possibly being TRBD1 (6 bases). V was shortened by 3 bases and J by 11 bases, with 13 bases between the two germline ends. The CDR3 length is 12 residues. From germline, CDR1 is ENHRY and CDR2 SYGVKD. The CDR3 DNA follows: TGTGCCATCAGTGACGGACAGTACTACGCTTTCTTT. Translated: CAISDGQYYAFF.

CDR3 loop: CASSDSITSEYNEQFF. DNA for the CDR3: TGTGCCAGCAGTGACTCGATAACTAGCGAGTACAATGAGCAGTTCTTC. J is TRBJ2-1 and V is TRBV6-4, with 7 nucleotides matching TRBD2. The CDR3 consists of 16 residues. With V trimmed by 0 bases and J by 4 bases, 6 bases remained unmatched. Germline CDR1 MRHNA, CDR2 SNTAGT.

The chain is built from TRBV6-5 and TRBJ2-7; D is uncertain. The CDR3 extends over 15 amino acids. The germline CDR1 and CDR2 sequences are MNHEY and SVGAGI. Trimming removed 8 bases at V and 4 bases at J, with 21 bases between. The CDR3 region has the DNA TGTGCCAGCGCCCCTGTCCGGTTTTCAGGTTACGAGCAGTACTTC. Translating gives CASAPVRFSGYEQYF.

There are a few counts of this clone. The rearrangement links TRBV20-1 to TRBJ2-1, with 8 bases fitting TRBD2. CDR1 is DFQATT, CDR2 SNEGSKA, per germline (reference sequence). The CDR3 runs 15 residues. Trimming removed 3 bases from V and 8 bases from J; junction bases left unmatched: 12. The CDR3 loop reads CSASRPRGGRDEQFF. CDR3 bases: TGCAGTGCTAGTCGTCCTCGGGGGGGCCGGGATGAGCAGTTCTTC.

The chain links TRBV13 to TRBJ2-2, with 7 bases lining up with TRBD2. Looked up from germline, CDR1 is PRHDT and CDR2 is FYEKMQ (reference sequence). J lost 4 bases, V lost 4 bases, and 15 bases had no gene match. This CDR3 has 18 residues. The CDR3 loop reads CASSSPLMSGIFTGELFF. CDR3 sequence (DNA): TGTGCCAGCAGCTCTCCCCTGATGAGCGGGATATTCACCGGGGAGCTGTTTTTT.

The rearrangement links TRBV6-6 to TRBJ2-1; 11 nucleotides align to TRBD1. Germline assignment: CDR1 MNHNY and CDR2 SVGAGI (reference sequence). J gave up 14 bases and V 6 bases, and 3 bases lay outside the gene matches. The length of the CDR3 is 11 residues. CDR3 sequence (DNA): TGTGCCAGCAGCTGGGGACAGGGGGAGTTCTTC. Its translation is CASSWGQGEFF.

The rearrangement uses TRBV10-3 and TRBJ1-1; 8 positions agree with TRBD1. CDR1 is ENHRY, CDR2 SYGVKD, per germline. The CDR3 has 15 amino acids. V lost 5 bases, J lost 5 bases, and 10 bases stayed unmatched. The CDR3 DNA is TGTGCCATCAGTACCAGACAGGGGACGGGGACTGAAGCTTTCTTT. Translating it yields CAISTRQGTGTEAFF.

This chain uses TRBV30 with TRBJ1-2, with no clear D. There are 11 residues in the CDR3. V shed 1 base and J shed 7 bases, with 7 bases lying between them. Looked up from germline, CDR1 is GTSNPN and CDR2 is SVGIG (reference sequence). The CDR3 region has the DNA TGTGCCTGGAGTGATCGGGTTGGCTACACCTTC. This translates into CAWSDRVGYTF.

The chain joins TRBV19 to TRBJ2-2; a weak D match, TRBD1 (5 bases). The germline V gene has CDR1 LNHDA and CDR2 SQIVND (reference sequence). This CDR3 has 17 amino acids. V lost 6 bases and J 1 base, leaving 18 bases between the germline ends. The CDR3 bases are TGTGCCAGTAGCTACCGTGGCCGGCAGGGGAACACCGGGGAGCTGTTTTTT. As protein: CASSYRGRQGNTGELFF.

This clone appeared once. The chain joins TRBV9 to TRBJ2-2; 8 bases line up with TRBD2. The germline V gene has CDR1 SGDLS and CDR2 YYNGEE. J was trimmed by 0 bases and V by 4 bases; bases with no gene match: 2. This CDR3 comprises 15 residues. The CDR3 region is CASSPLAANTGELFF. In DNA, the CDR3 is TGTGCCAGCAGCCCACTAGCGGCGAACACCGGGGAGCTGTTTTTT.

The CDR3 DNA is TGTGCCAGCGGACCCGCAACAGGGGATGGGGGCTACACCTTC. Its translation is CASGPATGDGGYTF. The chain recombines TRBV7-8 with TRBJ1-2, with 7 positions matching TRBD1. Germline CDR1 is SGHVS and CDR2 is FQNEAQ. Unmatched junction bases numbered 14, after V lost 8 bases and J lost 8 bases. The CDR3 loop spans 14 amino acids.

This sequence joins TRBV7-2 and TRBJ1-2, with D unresolved. Germline loops: CDR1 SGHTA, CDR2 FQGNSA. This CDR3 spans 18 amino acids. Trimming stripped 0 bases from V and 1 base from J, with 18 bases between. Here the CDR3 reads CASSLAVARPSINYGYTF. CDR3 sequence (DNA): TGTGCCAGCAGCTTAGCTGTTGCCAGGCCCAGCATTAACTATGGCTACACCTTC.

The chain is built from TRBV7-9 and TRBJ1-2; D is unresolved. V lost 1 base and J lost 1, with 7 bases in between. Germline loops: CDR1 SEHNR, CDR2 FQNEAQ (reference sequence). The CDR3 contains 14 residues. The CDR3 region has the DNA TGTGCCAGCAGCTTAGATCCCAGTAACTATGGCTACACCTTC. Residues: CASSLDPSNYGYTF.

V gene TRBV2 combines with J gene TRBJ2-7; perhaps TRBD2 as D (6 bases). Trimming shortened V by 8 bases and J by 4 bases, and 15 bases separated the two germline ends. The V gene's germline CDR1 is SNHLY and CDR2 FYNNEI. This CDR3 is 13 amino acids long. The CDR3 nucleotides are TGTGCCAGCGGGGGGATGGACGTTTACGAGCAGTACTTC. Translated: CASGGMDVYEQYF.

V and J are TRBV4-1 and TRBJ2-7; TRBD2 agrees at 15 bases. V lost 3 bases and J lost 0; bases outside the gene matches: 9. The CDR3 length is 19 residues. CDR1 and CDR2 from the germline V gene are MGHRA and YSYEKL. The CDR3 sequence: CASSHSGGLAGGISYEQYF. CDR3 DNA: TGCGCCAGCAGCCACAGCGGGGGACTAGCGGGAGGAATCTCCTACGAGCAGTACTTC.

The chain links TRBV27 to TRBJ1-2; TRBD1 matches at 8 bases. V lost 5 bases and J lost 6; bases outside the gene matches: 11. The CDR3 runs to 15 residues. Germline-derived CDR1 and CDR2 are MNHEY and SMNVEV (reference sequence). This CDR3 reads CASSPWTGPVHGYTF. The CDR3 coding sequence is TGTGCCAGCAGTCCCTGGACAGGGCCCGTCCATGGCTACACCTTC.

The table lists this clone with a few counts. The rearrangement uses TRBV19 and TRBJ1-5, with TRBD1 matching over 8 bases. The germline CDR1 and CDR2 sequences are LNHDA and SQIVND (reference sequence). The CDR3 spans 15 residues. The ends lost 5 bases at V and 3 bases at J; junction bases unmatched: 6. The CDR3, as DNA: TGTGCCAGTAGTGACACAGGGGGGTTCAATCAGCCCCAGCATTTT. As protein: CASSDTGGFNQPQHF.

This rearrangement joins TRBV9 to TRBJ2-3; perhaps TRBD2 as D (5 bases). The ends were cut back, 4 bases at V and 2 bases at J, with 11 bases in the middle. The CDR3 contains 14 residues. Germline V gene lookup returns CDR1 SGDLS and CDR2 YYNGEE. The CDR3 sequence: CASSPGWTTDTQYF. Here the CDR3 DNA reads TGTGCCAGCAGCCCGGGATGGACCACAGATACGCAGTATTTT.

The chain uses TRBV7-6 and TRBJ1-5; no firm D call. The CDR3 has 13 residues. V was trimmed by 5 bases and J by 6 bases, leaving 11 bases between them. The V gene's germline CDR1 is SGHVS and CDR2 FNYEAQ. The CDR3 region is CASSPQAGQPQHF. The CDR3 nucleotides are TGTGCCAGCAGCCCCCAGGCGGGTCAGCCCCAGCATTTT.

The gene calls are TRBV5-4 and TRBJ2-3, with D perhaps TRBD1 (5 bases). Looked up from germline, CDR1 is SGHNT and CDR2 is YYREEE (reference sequence). The CDR3 is 15 residues long. V was pared by 1 base and J by 1 base, with 10 bases between. The DNA for the CDR3 is TGTGCCAGCAGCTTGCGGCAGGGCGGCACAGATACGCAGTATTTT. This gives the protein CASSLRQGGTDTQYF. Variable domain in full (rest from reference TRBV5-4 and TRBJ2-3): ETGVTQSPTHLIKTRGQQVTLRCSSQSGHNTVSWYQQALGQGPQFIFQYYREEENGRGNFPPRFSGLQFPNYSSELNVNALELDDSALYLCASSLRQGGTDTQYFGPGTRLTVL.

This clone was picked up one time. The chain uses TRBV13 and TRBJ2-7; 14 nucleotides align to TRBD2. Trimming took 5 bases from V and 6 from J; bases not matched to a gene: 6. The CDR3 is 15 amino acids. In germline, CDR1 is PRHDT, CDR2 FYEKMQ (reference sequence). CDR3 sequence reads: CASSPRGTSGGEQYF. DNA of the CDR3: TGTGCCAGCAGCCCCCGCGGGACTAGCGGGGGCGAGCAGTACTTC.

V usage is TRBV3-1 (or the pseudogene TRBV3-2) and J usage is TRBJ2-7; unclear D gene. Deletions cut 0 bases from V and 6 bases from J, with 12 bases between. The germline gives CDR1 LGHDT, CDR2 YNNKEL (reference sequence). The CDR3 is made up of 14 amino acids. The CDR3 nucleotides read TGTGCCAGCAGCCAAGATCTTATTATATCCGAGCAGTACTTC. Translating gives CASSQDLIISEQYF.

J is TRBJ2-2 and V is TRBV29-1; 10 bases line up with TRBD1. The CDR3 runs 16 residues. V gave up 4 bases and J gave up 1 base; unmatched junction bases: 6. The germline V gene has CDR1 SQVTM and CDR2 ANQGSEA. The DNA for the CDR3 is TGCAGCGTTGGCTACGGACAGGGGGGGAACACCGGGGAGCTGTTTTTT. Its translation: CSVGYGQGGNTGELFF.

This chain joins TRBV5-4 and TRBJ1-2; the D gene is possibly TRBD1 (5 bases). V gave up 4 bases and J gave up 0 bases, with 16 bases separating them. CDR1 and CDR2 (germline): SGHNT, YYREEE (reference sequence). The CDR3 extends over 16 amino acids. CDR3 region: CASSPRTGRTNYGYTF. The CDR3 DNA reads TGTGCCAGCAGCCCCCGTACAGGACGGACTAACTATGGCTACACCTTC.

The rearrangement links TRBV10-1 to TRBJ2-7; 7 bases are shared with TRBD2. CDR3 length: 14 residues. Unmatched junction bases numbered 5, after V lost 4 bases and J lost 2 bases. Germline V CDR1 and CDR2: WNHNN, SYGVQD (reference sequence). The CDR3 loop reads CASSAGRTTYEQYF. In DNA, the CDR3 is TGCGCCAGCAGTGCCGGGAGGACAACCTACGAGCAGTACTTC.